This T cell receptor beta chain stems from a study of tumor-infiltrating lymphocytes in primary liver carcinoma. Study information: Staged T1-T3 N0M0, the tumors had sizes that ranged from roughly 4.2 to 11 cm across. General study results and limits: Detection in all five tumor regions applied to only about 7-24% of top clones.

This clonotype appeared many times. The antigen remains unidentified. Co-extraction of both nucleic acids (RNA and DNA) used about 17-33 mg of unsorted bulk tissue. The authors made TCR beta cDNA from 450 to 600 ng total RNA with a constant-region primer. A slightly modified ARM-PCR protocol with three nested multiplex PCR rounds produced these TCR beta libraries. TCRdb itself ran the multiplex PCR reads through MiXCR, one entry per CDR3 protein. The sample contains 70,000 to 85,000 distinct CDR3 sequences, about 70% of which appear only once. The source material was liver tumor tissue from sampling region 4. Sample subset: tumor region T4, right-lateral pole. The source is a woman aged 55 to 70 with primary liver carcinoma and hepatitis B virus infection.

The CDR3 loop reads CASSEAGGNQPQHF. CDR3 DNA sequence: TGTGCCAGCAGTGAAGCGGGGGGCAATCAGCCCCAGCATTTT. This sequence joins TRBV6-1 and TRBJ1-5, with a possible D match to TRBD1 (5 bases). The CDR3 sequence is 14 residues long. Germline CDR1 is MNHNS and CDR2 is SASEGT. V lost 0 bases and J lost 2, with 5 bases in between.